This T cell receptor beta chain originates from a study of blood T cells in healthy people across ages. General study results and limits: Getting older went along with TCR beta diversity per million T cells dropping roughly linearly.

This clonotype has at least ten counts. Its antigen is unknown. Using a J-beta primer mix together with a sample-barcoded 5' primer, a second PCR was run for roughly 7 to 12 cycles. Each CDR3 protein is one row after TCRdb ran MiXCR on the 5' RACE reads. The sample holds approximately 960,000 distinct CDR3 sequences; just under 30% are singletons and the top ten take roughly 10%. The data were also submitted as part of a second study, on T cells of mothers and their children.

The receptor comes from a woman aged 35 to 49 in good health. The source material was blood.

The CDR3 coding sequence is TGTGCCAGCAGTTCCCCGGGACAGACATCCTATGGCTACACCTTC. Translation: CASSSPGQTSYGYTF. V usage is TRBV6-5 and J usage is TRBJ1-2; TRBD1 matches 7 bases. In germline, CDR1 is MNHEY, CDR2 SVGAGI. The J segment lost 4 bases and the V segment lost 4 bases, leaving 9 bases of the junction unmatched. CDR3 length: 15 residues.